This T cell receptor (beta chain) was identified during a study of Ad26.COV2.S vaccination and SARS-CoV-2 variants. Repertoires were generated with immunoSEQ multiplex PCR, while TCRdb's copy carries only in-frame clones and drops some. The table lists approximately 350,000 clones, around 86% of them singletons, with approximately 3.6% in the top ten. The study, taken as a whole, reports: Vaccinees and placebo recipients showed similar non-spike TCR breadth.

Noted treatment: some 20 received Ad26.COV2.S at low or high dose, single or two shots; several received placebo; per-sample allocation not given. Each sample was drawn 63 days after the first injection (of vaccine or placebo). A remark on this clone: Its antigen is unknown.

CDR3 length equals 16 residues. V lost 0 bases to trimming and J lost 2 bases, with 10 bases between them. Germline V lookup: CDR1 LGHDT, CDR2 YNNKEL (reference sequence). This TCR was sampled from a person between 18 and 65 years old who received the Ad26.COV2.S COVID-19 vaccine or a placebo. This chain uses TRBV3-1 (or the pseudogene TRBV3-2) with TRBJ2-2; no reliable D call. The sample was peripheral blood, taken in a trial of Ad26.COV2.S vaccine versus placebo. In DNA form, the CDR3 reads TGTGCCAGCAGCCAAGATCGAGTCGGCAACACCGGGGAGCTGTTTTTT. Translating gives CASSQDRVGNTGELFF.